These T cell receptor beta chains were read from a single sample in a study of T-cell reconstitution after alpha-beta-depleted transplantation in children. MiXCR, applied by TCRdb to the PCR reads, yields one record per CDR3 protein. The sample yields approximately 640,000 distinct CDR3 sequences, roughly 17% seen once. Sequencing was performed on PBMCs from the stem cell graft donor, taken from the stem cell graft. The receptors stem from a human donor who donated a stem cell graft to a child with acute myeloid leukemia. Each CDR3 is given with its conserved first and last residue. A D gene is named only where the DNA matches it firmly. The listing skips clone size in some rows; elsewhere it reads once, few, many or a size class.

TGCAGTGCTAGAGAGGGCTATCATGGCTACACCTTC	CSAREGYHGYTF	TRBJ1-2	.	many	TRBV20-1
TGCAGTGCTACAGGAGTTTCGTGGGCTGATGAAAAACTGTTTTTT	CSATGVSWADEKLFF	TRBJ1-4	.	many	TRBV20-1
TGCAGTGCCTCCAGACAGGATGGCTACACCTTC	CSASRQDGYTF	TRBJ1-2	.	many	TRBV20-1
TGTGCCAGCAGCCGGACTAGCGGGTTCGCAGATACGCAGTATTTT	CASSRTSGFADTQYF	TRBJ2-3	TRBD2	.	TRBV7-2
TGCAGCGTATGGACAGGATCCTATGGCTACACCTTC	CSVWTGSYGYTF	TRBJ1-2	TRBD1	many	TRBV29-1
TGTGCCAGCAGTTTCCGGCAGGGGGCCTTTATGAACACTGAAGCTTTCTTT	CASSFRQGAFMNTEAFF	TRBJ1-1	TRBD1	many	TRBV12-3/TRBV12-4
TGTGCCAGCAGTTTATCCCCCGCGGCGAACACTGAAGCTTTCTTT	CASSLSPAANTEAFF	TRBJ1-1	.	.	TRBV12-3/TRBV12-4
TGCAGTGCCAGACTCTCCGGACGGAACTATGGCTACACCTTC	CSARLSGRNYGYTF	TRBJ1-2	.	many	TRBV20-1
TGTGCCAGCAGGTCAGGGGAGGACACCGGGGAGCTGTTTTTT	CASRSGEDTGELFF	TRBJ2-2	.	few	TRBV6-2/TRBV6-3
TGTGCCAGCAGCCAAGAGCGTGTAAGGCGCTCGACCCAGTACTTC	CASSQERVRRSTQYF	TRBJ2-5	.	.	TRBV14
TGTGCCAGCAGCCCGGGGCGGGGACAAACCTACGAGCAGTACTTC	CASSPGRGQTYEQYF	TRBJ2-7	.	many	TRBV7-3
TGTGCCAGCAGCCCCCACGGCGCCGGGAATGAGCAGTTCTTC	CASSPHGAGNEQFF	TRBJ2-1	.	many	TRBV6-1
TGTGCCAGCAGTTACATTGGGGATGAAGCTTTCTTT	CASSYIGDEAFF	TRBJ1-1	.	many	TRBV6-5
TGTGCCAGCTCACCCCCGGGACAGGCCTACGAGCAGTACTTC	CASSPPGQAYEQYF	TRBJ2-7	TRBD1	.	TRBV18
TGTGCCAGCAGCCAAGATCGAGGGGGGACTGGAAACACCATATATTTT	CASSQDRGGTGNTIYF	TRBJ1-3	.	many	TRBV4-2
TGTGCCAGCAGCTTGGGGGCAGGGATAACCTACGAGCAGTACTTC	CASSLGAGITYEQYF	TRBJ2-7	.	many	TRBV5-6